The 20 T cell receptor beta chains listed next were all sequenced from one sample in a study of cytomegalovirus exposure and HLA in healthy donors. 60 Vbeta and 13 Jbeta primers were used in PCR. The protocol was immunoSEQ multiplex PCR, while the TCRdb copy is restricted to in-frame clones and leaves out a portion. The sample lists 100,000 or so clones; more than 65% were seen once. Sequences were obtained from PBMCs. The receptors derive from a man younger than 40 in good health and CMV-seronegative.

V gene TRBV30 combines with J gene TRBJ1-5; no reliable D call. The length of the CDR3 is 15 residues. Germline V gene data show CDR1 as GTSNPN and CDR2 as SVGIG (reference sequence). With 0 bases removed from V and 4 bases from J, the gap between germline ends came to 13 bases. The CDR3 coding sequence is TGTGCCTGGAGTGTACCAGCGGGAGGGAATCAGCCCCAGCATTTT. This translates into CAWSVPAGGNQPQHF.

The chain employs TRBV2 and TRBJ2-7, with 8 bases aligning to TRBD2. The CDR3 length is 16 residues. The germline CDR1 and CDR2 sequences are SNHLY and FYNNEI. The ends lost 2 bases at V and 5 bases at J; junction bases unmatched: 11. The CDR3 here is CASSERKEAGGNEQYF. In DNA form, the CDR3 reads TGTGCCAGCAGTGAAAGGAAGGAGGCGGGAGGAAACGAGCAGTACTTC.

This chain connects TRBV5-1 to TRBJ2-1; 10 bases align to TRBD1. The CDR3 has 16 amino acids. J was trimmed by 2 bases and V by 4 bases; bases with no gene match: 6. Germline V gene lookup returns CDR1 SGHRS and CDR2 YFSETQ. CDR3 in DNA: TGCGCCAGCAGCCGGATGGGACAGGGGACCTACAATGAGCAGTTCTTC. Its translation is CASSRMGQGTYNEQFF.

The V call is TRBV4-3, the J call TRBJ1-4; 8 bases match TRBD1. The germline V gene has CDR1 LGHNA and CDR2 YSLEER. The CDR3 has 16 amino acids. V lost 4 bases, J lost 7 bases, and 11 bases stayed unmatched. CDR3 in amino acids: CASSLLGQARGEKLFF. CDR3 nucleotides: TGCGCCAGCAGCCTCTTGGGACAGGCTCGCGGTGAAAAACTGTTTTTT.

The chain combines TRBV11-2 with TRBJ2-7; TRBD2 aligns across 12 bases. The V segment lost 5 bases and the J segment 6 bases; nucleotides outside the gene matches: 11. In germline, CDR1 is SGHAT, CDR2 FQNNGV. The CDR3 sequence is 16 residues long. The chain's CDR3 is CASSLGLAGPRGEQYF. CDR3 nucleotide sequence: TGTGCCAGCAGCCTCGGACTAGCGGGACCTAGAGGCGAGCAGTACTTC.

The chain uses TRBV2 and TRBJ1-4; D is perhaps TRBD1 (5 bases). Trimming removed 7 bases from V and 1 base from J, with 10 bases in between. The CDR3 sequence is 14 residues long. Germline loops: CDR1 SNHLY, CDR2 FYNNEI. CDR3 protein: CASIRDRTNEKLFF. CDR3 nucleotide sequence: TGTGCCAGCATTCGAGACAGAACTAATGAAAAACTGTTTTTT. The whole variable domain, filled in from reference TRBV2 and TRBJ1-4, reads EPEVTQTPSHQVTQMGQEVILRCVPISNHLYFYWYRQILGQKVEFLVSFYNNEISEKSEIFDDQFSVERPDGSNFTLKIRSTKLEDSAMYFCASIRDRTNEKLFFGSGTQLSVL.

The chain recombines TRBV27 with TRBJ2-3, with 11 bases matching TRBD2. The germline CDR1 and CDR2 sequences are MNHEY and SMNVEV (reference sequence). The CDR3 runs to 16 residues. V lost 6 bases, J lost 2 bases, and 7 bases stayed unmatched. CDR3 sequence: CASRASGRYYTDTQYF. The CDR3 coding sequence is TGTGCCAGCAGGGCTAGCGGGAGGTATTACACAGATACGCAGTATTTT.

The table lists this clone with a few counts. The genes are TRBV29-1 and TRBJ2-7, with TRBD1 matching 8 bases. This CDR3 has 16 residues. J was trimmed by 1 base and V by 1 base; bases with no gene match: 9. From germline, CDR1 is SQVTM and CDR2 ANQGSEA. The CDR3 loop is CSVEVRAGGRSYEQYF. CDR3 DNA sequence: TGCAGCGTTGAAGTAAGGGCAGGGGGCAGGTCCTACGAGCAGTACTTC.

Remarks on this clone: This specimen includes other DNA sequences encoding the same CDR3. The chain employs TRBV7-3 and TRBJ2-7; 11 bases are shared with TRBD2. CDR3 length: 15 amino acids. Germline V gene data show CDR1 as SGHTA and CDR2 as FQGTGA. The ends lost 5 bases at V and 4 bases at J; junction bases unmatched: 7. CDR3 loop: CASSMSGTSGYEQYF. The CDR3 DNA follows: TGTGCCAGCAGCATGTCCGGGACTAGCGGTTACGAGCAGTACTTC.

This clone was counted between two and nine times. CDR3 residues: CAWKLSGANVLTF. In DNA form, the CDR3 reads TGTGCCTGGAAGCTCTCTGGGGCCAACGTCCTGACTTTC. The chain carries TRBV30 and TRBJ2-6; D unclear. CDR1 is GTSNPN and CDR2 is SVGIG in the germline V gene (reference sequence). CDR3 length: 13 amino acids. V was shortened by 4 bases and J by 0 bases, with 4 bases between the two germline ends.

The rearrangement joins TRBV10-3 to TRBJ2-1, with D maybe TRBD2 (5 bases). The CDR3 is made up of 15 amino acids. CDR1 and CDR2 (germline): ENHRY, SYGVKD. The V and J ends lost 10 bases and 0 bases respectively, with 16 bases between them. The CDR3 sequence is CATSGGLSSYNEQFF. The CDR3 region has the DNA TGTGCCACCTCCGGTGGACTCAGCTCCTACAATGAGCAGTTCTTC.

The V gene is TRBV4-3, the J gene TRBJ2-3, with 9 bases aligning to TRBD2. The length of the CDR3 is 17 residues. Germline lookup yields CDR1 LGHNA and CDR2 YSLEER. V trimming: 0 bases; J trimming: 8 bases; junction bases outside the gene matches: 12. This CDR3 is CASSQEGASGAVGTQYF. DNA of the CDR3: TGCGCCAGCAGCCAAGAAGGGGCTAGCGGGGCGGTTGGTACGCAGTATTTT.

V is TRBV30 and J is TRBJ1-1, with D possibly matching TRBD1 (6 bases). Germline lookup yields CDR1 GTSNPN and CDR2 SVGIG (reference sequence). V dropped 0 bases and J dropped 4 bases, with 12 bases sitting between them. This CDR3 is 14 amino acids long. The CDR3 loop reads CAWSVRGGGTEAFF. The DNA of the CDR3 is TGTGCCTGGAGTGTACGGGGGGGCGGCACTGAAGCTTTCTTT.

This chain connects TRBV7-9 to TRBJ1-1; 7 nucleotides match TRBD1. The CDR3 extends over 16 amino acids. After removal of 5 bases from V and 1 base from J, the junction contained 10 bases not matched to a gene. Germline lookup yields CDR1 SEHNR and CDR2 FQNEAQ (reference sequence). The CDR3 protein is CASSGRLGQQNTEAFF. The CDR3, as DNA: TGTGCCAGCAGCGGGAGATTGGGACAGCAGAACACTGAAGCTTTCTTT.

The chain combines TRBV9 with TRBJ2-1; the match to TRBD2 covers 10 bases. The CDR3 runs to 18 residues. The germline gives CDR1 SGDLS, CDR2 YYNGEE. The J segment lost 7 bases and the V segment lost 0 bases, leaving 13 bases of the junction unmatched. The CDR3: CASSVGGLAGDGLNEQFF. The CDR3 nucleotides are TGTGCCAGCAGCGTAGGTGGTCTAGCGGGAGACGGGCTTAATGAGCAGTTCTTC.

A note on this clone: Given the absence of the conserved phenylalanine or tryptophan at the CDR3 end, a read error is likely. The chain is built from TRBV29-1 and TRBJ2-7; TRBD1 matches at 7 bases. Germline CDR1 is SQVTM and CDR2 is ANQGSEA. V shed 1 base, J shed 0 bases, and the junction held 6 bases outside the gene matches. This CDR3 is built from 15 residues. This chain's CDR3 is CSVEAYGQDSYEQYL. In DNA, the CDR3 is TGCAGCGTTGAAGCCTACGGACAGGACTCCTACGAGCAGTACCTC.

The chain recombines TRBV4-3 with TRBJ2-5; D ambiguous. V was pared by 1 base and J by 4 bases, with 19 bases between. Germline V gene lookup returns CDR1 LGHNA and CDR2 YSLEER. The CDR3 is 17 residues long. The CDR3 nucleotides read TGCGCCAGCAGCCAAGGCAACAGTGCAAGTGCGCGAGAGACCCAGTACTTC. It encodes CASSQGNSASARETQYF.

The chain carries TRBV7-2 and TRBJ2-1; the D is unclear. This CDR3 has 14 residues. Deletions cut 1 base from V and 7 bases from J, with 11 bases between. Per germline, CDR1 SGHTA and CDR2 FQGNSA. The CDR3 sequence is CASSLEPSSNEQFF. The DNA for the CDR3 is TGTGCCAGCAGCTTAGAACCTAGTTCGAATGAGCAGTTCTTC.

CDR3 sequence reads: CASSQEVQGRNQPQHF. In nucleotides, the CDR3 is TGTGCCAGCAGCCAAGAGGTTCAGGGCCGCAATCAGCCCCAGCATTTT. J is TRBJ1-5 and V is TRBV4-2; weak D call: TRBD1 (5 bases). The CDR3 consists of 16 residues. V was trimmed by 0 bases and J by 2 bases, leaving 11 bases between them. In germline, CDR1 is LGHNA, CDR2 YNFKEQ.

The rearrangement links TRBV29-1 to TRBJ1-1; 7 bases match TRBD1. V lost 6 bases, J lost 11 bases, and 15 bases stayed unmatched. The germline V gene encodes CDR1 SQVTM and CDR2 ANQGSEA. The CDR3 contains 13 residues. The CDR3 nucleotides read TGCAGCGTCGCGGACAGGACGGACCTGCGGGCTTTCTTT. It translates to CSVADRTDLRAFF.